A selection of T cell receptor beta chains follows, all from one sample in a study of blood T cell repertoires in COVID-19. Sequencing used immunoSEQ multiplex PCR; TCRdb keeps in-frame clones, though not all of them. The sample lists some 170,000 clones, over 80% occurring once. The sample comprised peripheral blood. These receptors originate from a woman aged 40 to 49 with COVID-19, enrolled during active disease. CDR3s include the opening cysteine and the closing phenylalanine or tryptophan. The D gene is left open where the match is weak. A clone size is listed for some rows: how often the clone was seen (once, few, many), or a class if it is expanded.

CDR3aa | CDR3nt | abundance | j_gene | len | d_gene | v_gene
CASSDISGGNQPQHF | TGTGCCAGCAGTGATATCAGTGGGGGGAATCAGCCCCAGCATTTT | - | TRBJ1-5 | 15 | - | TRBV25-1
CATPIAGVRNEQFF | TGTGCCACCCCTATAGCGGGGGTCCGGAATGAGCAGTTCTTC | - | TRBJ2-1 | 14 | TRBD2 | TRBV9
CASSLVNSAVPQHF | TGTGCCAGCAGCTTAGTGAACTCCGCCGTGCCCCAGCATTTT | - | TRBJ1-5 | 14 | - | TRBV7-9
CASSLRGLWNSPLHF | TGTGCCAGCAGCTTAAGGGGGCTCTGGAATTCACCCCTCCACTTT | - | TRBJ1-6 | 15 | TRBD1 | TRBV7-9
CASSPITDTQYF | TGTGCCAGCAGCCCAATCACAGATACGCAGTATTTT | - | TRBJ2-3 | 12 | - | TRBV12-3/TRBV12-4
CASSFVRDKFYEQYF | TGTGCCAGCAGTTTCGTTCGGGACAAATTCTACGAGCAGTACTTC | - | TRBJ2-7 | 15 | - | TRBV28
CASSTGLAYEQYF | TGTGCCAGCAGCACCGGACTAGCCTACGAGCAGTACTTC | once | TRBJ2-7 | 13 | TRBD2 | TRBV5-4
CASSLFSGRSTDTQYF | TGTGCCAGCAGTTTGTTTAGCGGGAGAAGCACAGATACGCAGTATTTT | - | TRBJ2-3 | 16 | TRBD2 | TRBV27
CASSDTSGRVGELFF | TGTGCCAGCAGCGACACTAGCGGGAGAGTCGGGGAGCTGTTTTTT | - | TRBJ2-2 | 15 | TRBD2 | TRBV7-3
CASSFKLEGEKLFF | TGTGCCAGCAGCTTTAAGCTGGAGGGAGAAAAACTGTTTTTT | - | TRBJ1-4 | 14 | - | TRBV5-4
CASSRPGLTSYEQYF | TGTGCCAGCAGTCGCCCAGGGCTGACCTCCTACGAGCAGTACTTC | - | TRBJ2-7 | 15 | - | TRBV27
CASSEYHRGIQYF | TGTGCCAGCAGTGAATACCACAGGGGCATTCAGTACTTC | - | TRBJ2-4 | 13 | TRBD1 | TRBV6-4
CASSPKTGVNEKLFF | TGTGCCAGCAGCCCTAAGACAGGGGTTAATGAAAAACTGTTTTTT | few | TRBJ1-4 | 15 | TRBD1 | TRBV5-5
CASNQPGQYNEQFF | TGTGCCAGTAACCAACCGGGACAGTACAATGAGCAGTTCTTC | few | TRBJ2-1 | 14 | TRBD1 | TRBV19
CASSQSRGKGTEAFF | TGTGCCAGCAGCCAGTCCAGGGGGAAAGGCACTGAAGCTTTCTTT | - | TRBJ1-1 | 15 | TRBD1 | TRBV4-2
CASSLAGSYNEQFF | TGTGCCAGCAGCTTAGCGGGATCCTACAATGAGCAGTTCTTC | - | TRBJ2-1 | 14 | - | TRBV7-3
CASSPTVGQGNSPLHF | TGCGCCAGCAGCCCTACCGTGGGACAGGGTAATTCACCCCTCCACTTT | - | TRBJ1-6 | 16 | TRBD1 | TRBV5-1
CASSPAGGPNSEQFF | TGTGCCAGCAGTCCAGCGGGGGGGCCGAATAGTGAGCAGTTCTTC | - | TRBJ2-1 | 15 | TRBD2 | TRBV2
CASRPDSLVATNEKLFF | TGTGCCAGCAGACCGGACAGCCTTGTTGCAACTAATGAAAAACTGTTTTTT | - | TRBJ1-4 | 17 | - | TRBV4-2
CASSAGLAAGTDTQYF | TGTGCCAGCAGCGCGGGACTAGCGGCGGGCACAGATACGCAGTATTTT | - | TRBJ2-3 | 16 | TRBD2 | TRBV11-2
CASSLPRFPGTGELFF | TGTGCCAGTAGTTTACCCAGGTTTCCAGGGACCGGGGAGCTGTTTTTT | - | TRBJ2-2 | 16 | - | TRBV19
CASSTLGTGPYYEQYF | TGTGCCAGTTCCACCCTCGGGACAGGTCCTTACTACGAGCAGTACTTC | - | TRBJ2-7 | 16 | TRBD1 | TRBV18
CATSGTGALINEKLFF | TGTGCCACCAGCGGGACAGGGGCCCTCATTAATGAAAAACTGTTTTTT | - | TRBJ1-4 | 16 | TRBD1 | TRBV15
CASSPRGGAGDGYTF | TGTGCCAGCAGCCCAAGGGGGGGCGCAGGGGATGGCTACACCTTC | - | TRBJ1-2 | 15 | - | TRBV7-9
CASSLTLAGVSGELFF | TGTGCCAGCAGCTTAACCCTAGCGGGAGTGTCCGGGGAGCTGTTTTTT | once | TRBJ2-2 | 16 | TRBD2 | TRBV11-2
CASSPGFYGYTF | TGTGCCAGCAGTCCAGGGTTCTATGGCTACACCTTC | - | TRBJ1-2 | 12 | - | TRBV6-5
CASSYGGLRNTEAFF | TGTGCCAGCAGTTACGGGGGGTTGAGGAACACTGAAGCTTTCTTT | - | TRBJ1-1 | 15 | - | TRBV6-5
CASSDHRETNEQFF | TGTGCCAGCAGTGACCACAGGGAGACCAATGAGCAGTTCTTC | - | TRBJ2-1 | 14 | - | TRBV6-1
CASSFGGNQPQHF | TGTGCCAGCAGTTTCGGGGGGAACCAGCCCCAGCATTTT | - | TRBJ1-5 | 13 | - | TRBV27
CASSTGSPSEQYF | TGTGCCAGCAGTACCGGGAGCCCCAGCGAGCAGTACTTC | - | TRBJ2-7 | 13 | - | TRBV6-5
CASSLQGRGAGGTQYF | TGTGCCAGCAGTTTACAGGGGAGGGGGGCAGGAGGGACCCAGTACTTC | many | TRBJ2-5 | 16 | - | TRBV27
CASSSGWAAAKEKLFF | TGTGCCAGCAGCTCGGGGTGGGCGGCCGCGAAAGAAAAACTGTTTTTT | - | TRBJ1-4 | 16 | - | TRBV7-2
CASSSHRVNTGELFF | TGTGCCAGCAGCTCTCACAGAGTTAACACCGGGGAGCTGTTTTTT | - | TRBJ2-2 | 15 | - | TRBV7-8
CASSPRTDYEQYF | TGTGCCAGCTCACCTCGGACAGACTACGAGCAGTACTTC | - | TRBJ2-7 | 13 | - | TRBV18
CASSLAYRGGYNEQFF | TGCGCCAGCAGCCTGGCTTATCGGGGGGGATACAATGAGCAGTTCTTC | - | TRBJ2-1 | 16 | TRBD2 | TRBV4-1
CASSQDRGKTFRYYTEAFF | TGTGCCAGCAGCCAAGATAGGGGGAAGACCTTCCGCTACTACACTGAAGCTTTCTTT | - | TRBJ1-1 | 19 | - | TRBV3-1/TRBV3-2
CASSRTGDINQPQHF | TGCGCCAGCAGCCGGACAGGGGATATCAATCAGCCCCAGCATTTT | - | TRBJ1-5 | 15 | TRBD1 | TRBV5-1
CAAFGRVAGANVLTF | TGTGCCGCGTTCGGCCGGGTAGCTGGGGCCAACGTCCTGACTTTC | - | TRBJ2-6 | 15 | - | TRBV27
CASRSDTDYEQYF | TGTGCCAGCAGATCTGACACCGACTACGAGCAGTACTTC | many | TRBJ2-7 | 13 | - | TRBV7-9
CASSVTGSSYEQYF | TGTGCCAGCAGCGTCACCGGGAGCTCCTACGAGCAGTACTTC | - | TRBJ2-7 | 14 | - | TRBV9
CASSPFRTGSAGNTIYF | TGTGCCAGCAGCCCATTTCGGACAGGGTCGGCTGGAAACACCATATATTTT | - | TRBJ1-3 | 17 | TRBD1 | TRBV7-2
CASSPAGARYGYTF | TGTGCCAGCAGTCCTGCGGGGGCCCGATATGGCTACACCTTC | few | TRBJ1-2 | 14 | - | TRBV28
CASSQLYRLEQYF | TGCGCCAGCAGCCAGCTCTACAGGTTAGAGCAGTACTTC | - | TRBJ2-7 | 13 | - | TRBV4-1
CASSLRQANTEAFF | TGTGCCAGCAGCTTGCGACAGGCTAACACTGAAGCTTTCTTT | - | TRBJ1-1 | 14 | - | TRBV5-4
CASSYSTTVSSEAFF | TGTGCCAGCAGTTACTCTACGACAGTCTCTTCTGAAGCTTTCTTT | - | TRBJ1-1 | 15 | - | TRBV6-5
CASSMTGMETQYF | TGCGCCAGCAGCATGACAGGGATGGAGACCCAGTACTTC | - | TRBJ2-5 | 13 | TRBD1 | TRBV5-1
CARKKGQGRTDTQYF | TGTGCCAGAAAAAAGGGCCAGGGGCGGACAGATACGCAGTATTTT | - | TRBJ2-3 | 15 | - | TRBV5-3
CASSLNTGWTGANVLTF | TGTGCCAGCAGCCTTAACACAGGGTGGACTGGGGCCAACGTCCTGACTTTC | - | TRBJ2-6 | 17 | - | TRBV3-1/TRBV3-2
CASSRGLSNTGELFF | TGTGCCAGCAGTCGGGGACTTTCAAACACCGGGGAGCTGTTTTTT | - | TRBJ2-2 | 15 | - | TRBV6-5
CASSRTGTRMDYGYTF | TGTGCCAGCTCCAGGACAGGTACTAGGATGGACTATGGCTACACCTTC | - | TRBJ1-2 | 16 | TRBD1 | TRBV3-1/TRBV3-2
CASRIGQGAYEQYF | TGTGCCAGTAGAATCGGACAGGGCGCCTACGAGCAGTACTTC | - | TRBJ2-7 | 14 | TRBD1 | TRBV19
CASMVNTGNTIYF | TGTGCCAGTATGGTGAACACTGGAAACACCATATATTTT | - | TRBJ1-3 | 13 | - | TRBV19
CASSLGAYEQYF | TGTGCCAGCAGTCTAGGAGCCTACGAGCAGTACTTC | - | TRBJ2-7 | 12 | - | TRBV6-6